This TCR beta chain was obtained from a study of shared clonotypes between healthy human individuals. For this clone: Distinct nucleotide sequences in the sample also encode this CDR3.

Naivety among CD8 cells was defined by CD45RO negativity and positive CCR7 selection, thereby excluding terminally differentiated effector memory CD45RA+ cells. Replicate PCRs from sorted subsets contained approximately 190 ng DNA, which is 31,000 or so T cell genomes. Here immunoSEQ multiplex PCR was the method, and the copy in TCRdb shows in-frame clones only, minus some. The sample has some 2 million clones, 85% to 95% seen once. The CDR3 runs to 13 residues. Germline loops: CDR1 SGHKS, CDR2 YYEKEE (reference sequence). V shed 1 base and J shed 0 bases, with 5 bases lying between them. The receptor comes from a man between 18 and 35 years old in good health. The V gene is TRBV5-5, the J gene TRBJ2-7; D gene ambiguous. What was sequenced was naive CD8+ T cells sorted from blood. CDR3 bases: TGTGCCAGCAGCTTGACACCCTCCTACGAGCAGTACTTC. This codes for CASSLTPSYEQYF.